These 24 T cell receptor beta chains came from one sample sequenced in a study of blood T cell repertoires in COVID-19. Profiling relied on immunoSEQ multiplex PCR, and the TCRdb table lists in-frame clones only, not all of them. The sample lists around 250,000 clones, around 88% occurring once. Sequencing was performed on PBMCs or T cells enriched from blood (not recorded which). The receptors derive from a woman aged 40-49 years with acute COVID-19.

The rearrangement joins TRBV19 to TRBJ1-5, with 7 bases matching TRBD1. The V gene's germline CDR1 is LNHDA and CDR2 SQIVND (reference sequence). V gave up 4 bases and J gave up 5 bases; unmatched junction bases: 5. CDR3 length: 14 residues. CDR3: CASSNDREDQPQHF. The CDR3 bases are TGTGCCAGTAGTAACGACAGGGAAGATCAGCCCCAGCATTTT.

The rearrangement links TRBV11-2 to TRBJ2-5; 11 bases match TRBD1. The CDR3 contains 18 residues. Germline V gene sequence: CDR1 SGHAT, CDR2 FQNNGV. Trimming at V came to 1 base and at J to 4 bases, leaving 11 bases not matched to a gene. The CDR3 spells CASSLGGPGQGVRETQYF. CDR3 DNA: TGTGCCAGCAGCTTAGGAGGGCCGGGACAGGGGGTTCGAGAGACCCAGTACTTC.

V usage is TRBV5-4 and J usage is TRBJ2-5, with 8 bases lining up with TRBD2. Looked up from germline, CDR1 is SGHNT and CDR2 is YYREEE (reference sequence). J was trimmed by 5 bases and V by 0 bases; bases with no gene match: 12. The CDR3 is made up of 17 amino acids. The CDR3 region has the DNA TGTGCCAGCAGCTTGGCCAAGGGAGCGGGAGTACGGGAGACCCAGTACTTC. This codes for CASSLAKGAGVRETQYF. The entire variable domain, with the rest obtained from reference TRBV5-4 and TRBJ2-5, is as follows: ETGVTQSPTHLIKTRGQQVTLRCSSQSGHNTVSWYQQALGQGPQFIFQYYREEENGRGNFPPRFSGLQFPNYSSELNVNALELDDSALYLCASSLAKGAGVRETQYFGPGTRLLVL.

The chain employs TRBV19 and TRBJ2-7, with 15 bases aligning to TRBD2. The ends lost 3 bases at V and 6 bases at J; junction bases unmatched: 6. This CDR3 has 16 amino acids. Germline CDR1 LNHDA, CDR2 SQIVND (reference sequence). This CDR3 is CASSIGLAGGFSEQYF. The CDR3, as DNA: TGTGCCAGTAGTATCGGACTAGCGGGAGGGTTTTCCGAGCAGTACTTC.

This clone was picked up one time. The CDR3 nucleotides read TGTGCCAGTGGCAAGGCAGAGGGATATGGCTACACCTTC. Translation gives CASGKAEGYGYTF. The chain has TRBV27 and TRBJ1-2; D remains ambiguous. Germline values: CDR1 MNHEY, CDR2 SMNVEV (reference sequence). The V and J ends lost 9 bases and 5 bases respectively, with 16 bases between them. The CDR3 has 13 residues.

This clone was recorded many times. The chain recombines TRBV4-1 with TRBJ1-1; possible D gene TRBD1, 6 bases. With 1 base removed from V and 6 bases from J, the gap between germline ends came to 24 bases. The CDR3 is made up of 18 amino acids. Germline CDR1 and CDR2: MGHRA and YSYEKL. The CDR3 protein is CASSQVDMGFGGRSEAFF. The DNA for the CDR3 is TGCGCCAGCAGCCAAGTAGATATGGGCTTCGGGGGGCGGTCTGAAGCTTTCTTT.

The genes are TRBV5-6 and TRBJ2-7, with D possibly TRBD1 on 6 matching bases. The CDR3 consists of 16 residues. The germline V gene has CDR1 SGHDT and CDR2 YYEEEE. Trimming took 1 base from V and 2 from J, leaving 16 bases between them. As DNA, the CDR3 is TGTGCCAGCAGCTTGCAGGGGTCAGCCTCAGCCTACGAGCAGTACTTC. Amino acid sequence: CASSLQGSASAYEQYF.

The chain has TRBV6-5 and TRBJ1-4; TRBD1 is a possible D gene (6 bases). CDR1 is MNHEY and CDR2 is SVGAGI in the germline V gene. This CDR3 is 13 amino acids long. The ends were cut back, 4 bases at V and 16 bases at J, with 19 bases in the middle. This chain's CDR3 is CASSSSGRQAPFF. The CDR3 DNA reads as TGTGCCAGCAGTTCCTCGGGTCGACAGGCACCGTTTTTT.

This clone was detected only a few times. The V call is TRBV30, the J call TRBJ2-2; 8 bases map to TRBD2. CDR1 is GTSNPN, CDR2 SVGIG, per germline (reference sequence). The V gene end was trimmed by 0 bases and the J gene end by 6 bases; junction bases not matched to a gene: 6. The CDR3 has 15 residues. The CDR3 loop reads CAWSVLAGFSGELFF. The DNA for the CDR3 is TGTGCCTGGAGTGTGCTAGCGGGCTTCTCCGGGGAGCTGTTTTTT.

V gene TRBV27 combines with J gene TRBJ1-2, with unresolved D. CDR1 is MNHEY and CDR2 is SMNVEV in the germline V gene (reference sequence). V was clipped by 7 bases and J by 6 bases, with 15 bases between them. The CDR3 is 13 amino acids. The CDR3 DNA follows: TGTGCCAGCACCCCAAGTACCGGGAATGGCTACACCTTC. Its protein is CASTPSTGNGYTF.

The chain carries TRBV4-1 and TRBJ1-5; 8 bases align to TRBD1. Germline CDR1 and CDR2: MGHRA and YSYEKL. CDR3 length equals 18 residues. The V and J ends lost 2 bases and 5 bases, in that order; junction bases with no gene match: 14. The CDR3 nucleotides read TGCGCCAGCAGCCAAATAAGGGGGCAGGGGGCGTTATATCAGCCCCAGCATTTT. Encoded protein: CASSQIRGQGALYQPQHF.

The J gene is TRBJ2-1, the V gene TRBV27; 9 bases line up with TRBD2. The CDR3 has 15 amino acids. Germline CDR1 and CDR2: MNHEY and SMNVEV (reference sequence). Trimming at V came to 6 bases and at J to 7 bases, leaving 10 bases not matched to a gene. CDR3 region: CASRGSGRRRNEQFF. The CDR3 bases are TGTGCCAGCAGGGGGAGCGGGAGGAGGAGGAATGAGCAGTTCTTC.

The CDR3 bases are TGTGCCATCACTGCCAGCGTTAACACTGAAGCTTTCTTT. Protein sequence: CAITASVNTEAFF. V usage is TRBV10-3 and J usage is TRBJ1-1, with D unclear. Looked up from germline, CDR1 is ENHRY and CDR2 is SYGVKD. V lost 7 bases and J lost 2, with 11 bases in between. CDR3 length: 13 amino acids.

This chain uses TRBV9 with TRBJ1-2; D is perhaps TRBD1 (6 bases). This CDR3 region has 16 residues. V lost 0 bases to trimming and J lost 4 bases, with 16 bases between them. From germline, CDR1 is SGDLS and CDR2 YYNGEE. CDR3 bases: TGTGCCAGCAGCGTAGGCGGAGGGGGGGTGGTCTATGGCTACACCTTC. The encoded protein is CASSVGGGGVVYGYTF. The whole variable domain, filled in from reference TRBV9 and TRBJ1-2, reads DSGVTQTPKHLITATGQRVTLRCSPRSGDLSVYWYQQSLDQGLQFLIQYYNGEERAKGNILERFSAQQFPDLHSELNLSSLELGDSALYFCASSVGGGGVVYGYTFGSGTRLTVV.

V gene TRBV27 combines with J gene TRBJ1-1, with a weak D call TRBD1 (5 bases). Germline V gives CDR1 MNHEY, CDR2 SMNVEV (reference sequence). The CDR3 runs 16 residues. V lost 4 bases and J 0 bases, leaving 15 bases between the germline ends. CDR3 bases: TGTGCCAGCAGTTCCTCCGGCGGGGGGATGAACACTGAAGCTTTCTTT. The encoded protein is CASSSSGGGMNTEAFF.

This chain uses TRBV30 with TRBJ1-3; D uncertain. The CDR3 extends over 14 amino acids. V was shortened by 0 bases and J by 0 bases, with 6 bases between the two germline ends. The germline V gene has CDR1 GTSNPN and CDR2 SVGIG (reference sequence). CDR3 residues: CAWSVRGSGNTIYF. As DNA, the CDR3 is TGTGCCTGGAGTGTACGGGGCTCTGGAAACACCATATATTTT.

The chain is built from TRBV19 and TRBJ1-3, with 8 bases fitting TRBD1. Germline V gene lookup returns CDR1 LNHDA and CDR2 SQIVND (reference sequence). The CDR3 extends over 13 amino acids. V gave up 5 bases and J gave up 4 bases; unmatched junction bases: 1. In DNA form, the CDR3 reads TGTGCCAGTAGTCCAGGGGGCGGAAACACCATATATTTT. Translated: CASSPGGGNTIYF.

The chain combines TRBV7-8 with TRBJ1-2, with 7 bases identical to TRBD1. CDR3 size: 14 residues. With 4 bases clipped from V and 7 bases from J, the junction kept 9 bases outside the gene matches. Germline V lookup: CDR1 SGHVS, CDR2 FQNEAQ. The CDR3 here is CASSSLQGRFGYTF. DNA for the CDR3: TGTGCCAGCAGCTCGCTACAGGGGCGCTTTGGCTACACCTTC.

The rearrangement joins TRBV4-1 to TRBJ1-1, with D hard to call. The V and J ends lost 4 bases and 0 bases respectively, with 12 bases between them. The CDR3 sequence is 15 residues long. CDR1 is MGHRA and CDR2 is YSYEKL in the germline V gene. The DNA of the CDR3 is TGCGCCAGCAGCCGAGTAGACACCATGAACACTGAAGCTTTCTTT. It specifies CASSRVDTMNTEAFF.

The chain uses TRBV7-2 and TRBJ2-1; 16 bases are a match to TRBD2. J gave up 6 bases and V 3 bases, and 8 bases lay outside the gene matches. This CDR3 spans 18 amino acids. Germline lookup yields CDR1 SGHTA and CDR2 FQGNSA. The DNA of the CDR3 is TGTGCCAGCAGCTTGGGACTAGCGGGAGGGCCAGGGATCAATGAGCAGTTCTTC. Translation gives CASSLGLAGGPGINEQFF. The variable domain in full, with the rest retrieved from reference TRBV7-2 and TRBJ2-1, is GAGVSQSPSNKVTEKGKDVELRCDPISGHTALYWYRQSLGQGLEFLIYFQGNSAPDKSGLPSDRFSAERTGGSVSTLTIQRTQQEDSAVYLCASSLGLAGGPGINEQFFGPGTRLTVL.

CDR3: CASSWASTQYF. CDR3 coding DNA: TGTGCCAGCAGTTGGGCCTCCACCCAGTACTTC. The J gene is TRBJ2-5, the V gene TRBV5-6, with D hard to call. The V and J ends lost 5 bases and 8 bases respectively, with 10 bases between them. Germline V gene sequence: CDR1 SGHDT, CDR2 YYEEEE. The CDR3 contains 11 residues. The full variable domain, in which reference TRBV5-6 and TRBJ2-5 provide the parts outside the CDR3, is DAGVTQSPTHLIKTRGQQVTLRCSPKSGHDTVSWYQQALGQGPQFIFQYYEEEERQRGNFPDRFSGHQFPNYSSELNVNALLLGDSALYLCASSWASTQYFGPGTRLLVL.

The rearrangement joins TRBV5-1 to TRBJ1-1, with 8 bases aligning to TRBD1. Trimming cost V 4 bases and J 8 bases; bases outside gene matches: 19. This CDR3 is 17 amino acids long. Germline-derived CDR1 and CDR2 are SGHRS and YFSETQ. CDR3: CASSPLVGMQGASEAFF. The CDR3 DNA sequence: TGCGCCAGCAGCCCCCTGGTAGGAATGCAGGGGGCATCGGAAGCTTTCTTT.

This chain joins TRBV12-5 and TRBJ1-5; maybe TRBD1 (5 bases). Germline CDR1 is LGHNT and CDR2 is FRNRAP. The CDR3 runs to 13 residues. The CDR3 nucleotides are TGTGGAAGGGGAGGGCATGGCAATCAGCCCCAGCATTTT. This gives the protein CGRGGHGNQPQHF.

The rearrangement links TRBV18 to TRBJ2-7, with D perhaps TRBD1 (6 bases). This CDR3 spans 15 amino acids. V dropped 4 bases and J dropped 0 bases, with 13 bases sitting between them. Looked up from germline, CDR1 is KGHSH and CDR2 is LQKENI. For the CDR3, the DNA is TGTGCCAGCTCACTCGCCCAGGACAGCTCCTACGAGCAGTACGTC. It is translated as CASSLAQDSSYEQYV.